One sample yielded the 7 T cell receptor beta chains listed below, sequenced in a study of Graves' ophthalmopathy and Graves' hyperthyroidism. Amplification of the TCR beta CDR3 regions used RNA transcripts (as template). Second-round multiplex PCR came after a first-round RT-PCR that employed HTBI primers. Each CDR3 protein is one row after TCRdb ran MiXCR on the multiplex PCR reads. The table lists 680,000 or so distinct CDR3 sequences, 22% of them singletons. Material for sequencing was peripheral blood. The source of these receptors is a young woman with stable Graves' hyperthyroidism. Some clones in this sample may be carry-over from other donors' samples.

This clonotype was recorded at least ten times. At one end, the junction sequence differs from germline, possibly due to a read error. V and J are TRBV12-3 or TRBV12-4 and TRBJ1-5, with D unresolved. The CDR3 runs 12 residues. The DNA for the CDR3 is TGTGCCAGCAGTTCTATATATCAACCCCAGCATTTT. Translation: CASSSIYQPQHF.

This clonotype was picked up many times. V is TRBV12-3 or TRBV12-4 and J is TRBJ2-5; 8 bases match TRBD2. The CDR3 consists of 16 residues. The V and J ends lost 2 bases and 5 bases, in that order; junction bases with no gene match: 10. The CDR3 region has the DNA TGTGCCAGCAGTTTACGTGCCGGGAGGGCCTGGGAGACCCAGTACTTC. Amino acid sequence: CASSLRAGRAWETQYF.

A note on this clonotype: This sequence may be a read error, since a much larger clone differs from it by one base. The rearrangement uses TRBV15 and TRBJ1-1; perhaps TRBD1 as D (5 bases). Trimming left V 5 bases short and J 5 bases short, with 18 bases between. The CDR3 has 15 amino acids. The germline V gene has CDR1 LNHNV and CDR2 YYDKDF (reference sequence). CDR3 sequence reads: CATSWTIREGTEAFF. The CDR3 nucleotides read TGTGCCACCAGCTGGACGATCAGGGAGGGAACTGAAGCTTTCTTT.

The rearrangement uses TRBV4-2 and TRBJ2-5, with 9 nucleotides matching TRBD2. This CDR3 is built from 18 residues. The V gene's germline CDR1 is LGHNA and CDR2 YNFKEQ. V lost 1 base and J lost 9; bases outside the gene matches: 18. The CDR3 is CASSQGGGGGALKEAQYF. CDR3 in DNA: TGTGCCAGCAGCCAAGGAGGAGGCGGGGGGGCCTTAAAGGAAGCCCAGTACTTC.

Many counts were recorded for this clonotype. This chain uses TRBV19 with TRBJ1-5; D is uncertain. Germline CDR1 reads LNHDA; CDR2 reads SQIVND (reference sequence). The V gene lost 7 bases and the J gene lost 5 bases, with 18 bases spanning the gap. The CDR3 extends over 15 amino acids. CDR3 sequence (DNA): TGTGCCAGTAACAAGGGAATAACCGGTTATCAGCCCCAGCATTTT. Protein sequence: CASNKGITGYQPQHF.

This clonotype was recorded at least ten times. The chain combines TRBV9 with TRBJ2-7, with 10 bases identical to TRBD1. The germline CDR1 and CDR2 sequences are SGDLS and YYNGEE. J was trimmed by 2 bases and V by 2 bases; bases with no gene match: 4. The CDR3 length is 15 residues. The CDR3 reads CASSVGQGFAYEQYF. The CDR3 coding sequence is TGTGCCAGCAGCGTGGGACAGGGGTTCGCCTACGAGCAGTACTTC.

In this sample, this clonotype turned up many times. The chain couples TRBV5-1 to TRBJ2-2; perhaps TRBD2 as D (6 bases). CDR1 and CDR2 (germline): SGHRS, YFSETQ. The length of the CDR3 is 17 residues. Trimming cost V 4 bases and J 3 bases, with 19 bases left between them. CDR3 region: CASSTGRDSGYTGELFF. CDR3 sequence (DNA): TGCGCCAGCAGCACGGGAAGGGATAGCGGATACACCGGGGAGCTGTTTTTT.